This T cell receptor (beta chain) was obtained from a study of T cells in Graves' hyperthyroidism and ophthalmopathy. Study background: Peripheral blood was drawn at first diagnosis, prior to all treatment. Study results and limitations: A 13 V-J signature model discriminated ophthalmopathy versus stable hyperthyroidism.

Regarding this clonotype: What it binds is unknown.

This CDR3 is 13 amino acids long. CDR1 is MNHNS and CDR2 is SASEGT in the germline V gene. Trimming took 0 bases from V and 5 from J, leaving 7 bases between them. Fresh peripheral blood, around 9.5 ml, yielded the PBMCs. There were TCR beta CDR3 regions amplified from RNA transcripts. The HTBI primer set served for first-round RT-PCR of the TCR CDR3. TCRdb processed the multiplex PCR reads anew with MiXCR; each CDR3 protein has one entry. The data contain 550,000 to 850,000 distinct CDR3 sequences, around 19% of them singletons. Sequences were obtained from blood. The TCR sequence derives from a woman in her forties or fifties with Graves' hyperthyroidism that later progressed to Graves' ophthalmopathy. This sequence joins TRBV6-1 and TRBJ1-1; D gene uncertain. CDR3 protein: CASSEAEPTEAFF. The CDR3 DNA follows: TGTGCCAGCAGTGAAGCCGAGCCTACTGAAGCTTTCTTT.